This entry describes one T cell receptor beta chain. Antigen unknown. The sample is drawn from a study of radiotherapy plus CTLA-4 blockade in lung cancer. Study-level information: Of the patients, more than 15% showed objective responses and approximately 34% attained disease control. Study results and limitations: The study found tumor-derived TCR clones expanded in blood after radiotherapy plus ipilimumab.

With 4 bases removed from V and 5 bases from J, the gap between germline ends came to 5 bases. The CDR3 extends over 11 amino acids. Germline values: CDR1 SGHAT, CDR2 FQDESV (reference sequence). Libraries were prepared by immunoSEQ multiplex PCR; TCRdb keeps only in-frame clonotypes and omits some of them. The sample comprises approximately 85,000 clones, over 80% of which are singletons, and roughly 15% rests with the top ten. Sequences were derived from peripheral blood, sampled from a patient treated with radiotherapy plus ipilimumab. The rearrangement links TRBV11-1 to TRBJ2-5; D remains unclear. This sequence originates from a human donor with non-small cell lung cancer that progressed on radiotherapy plus ipilimumab. The CDR3, as DNA: TGTGCCAGCAGCTCCGGGGAGACCCAGTACTTC. Translated: CASSSGETQYF.